Shown below are 4 T cell receptor beta chains from a single sample sequenced in a study of blood T cell repertoires in COVID-19. Generated by immunoSEQ multiplex PCR, the TCRdb table keeps only in-frame clones and is missing some. The sample holds 130,000 to 150,000 clones, 81% seen once. Specimen: peripheral blood. All receptors derive from a human donor in a cohort sampled during active COVID-19.

The CDR3 protein is CASSTGPREPQHF. CDR3 sequence (DNA): TGTGCCAGCAGCACCGGGCCGAGGGAGCCCCAGCATTTT. The gene calls are TRBV21-1 and TRBJ1-5. TRBV21-1 is termed a pseudogene. The CDR3 length is 13 residues.

A few counts support this clone. This chain links TRBV7-9 with TRBJ1-2; TRBD1 is a possible D gene (5 bases). CDR3 size: 14 residues. V lost 8 bases and J 8 bases, leaving 21 bases between the germline ends. The V gene's germline CDR1 is SEHNR and CDR2 FQNEAQ (reference sequence). CDR3 coding DNA: TGTGCCAGCCTCCCGGGGGGGAGAATAAGCGGCTACACCTTC. Residues: CASLPGGRISGYTF.

The J gene is TRBJ2-3, the V gene TRBV3-1 (or the pseudogene TRBV3-2); 9 positions match TRBD1. CDR1 and CDR2 from the germline V gene are LGHDT and YNNKEL (reference sequence). Losses at the gene ends were 3 bases for V and 0 bases for J; bases not matched to a gene: 7. This CDR3 is 17 amino acids long. CDR3 bases: TGTGCCAGCAGCCACCCGGACAGGGGATCTAGCACAGATACGCAGTATTTT. As protein: CASSHPDRGSSTDTQYF.

The rearrangement joins TRBV27 to TRBJ2-1; 10 bases map to TRBD1. Trimming removed 10 bases from V and 1 base from J; junction bases left unmatched: 7. Per the germline V gene, CDR1 is MNHEY and CDR2 is SMNVEV (reference sequence). This CDR3 has 15 amino acids. CDR3: CATIADRGSYNEQFF. CDR3 sequence (DNA): TGTGCCACCATTGCGGACAGGGGGTCCTACAATGAGCAGTTCTTC.